These 27 T cell receptor beta chains originate from one sample sequenced in a study of identical twins. TCRdb ran MiXCR on the 5' RACE reads and lists one entry per CDR3 protein. The table has some 730,000 distinct CDR3 sequences, 15% to 20% seen once; the top ten hold around 13%. The same sample was also studied in work on T cells expressing NK-cell markers.

The sample was PBMCs. The origin of the receptors is a woman younger than 30 in good health.

This chain connects TRBV12-3 or TRBV12-4 to TRBJ2-7; D gene ambiguous. This CDR3 contains 12 residues. Trimming shortened V by 4 bases and J by 4 bases, and 8 bases separated the two germline ends. The chain's CDR3 is CASSYGPYEQYF. CDR3 in DNA: TGTGCCAGCAGTTACGGACCGTACGAGCAGTACTTC.

This clonotype has just a few counts. The chain recombines TRBV4-2 with TRBJ2-1, with D perhaps matching TRBD2 (7 bases). Trimming left V 0 bases short and J 1 base short, with 22 bases between. The length of the CDR3 is 20 residues. CDR1 is LGHNA and CDR2 is YNFKEQ in the germline V gene. The CDR3 DNA follows: TGTGCCAGCAGCCAAGAAGAGGGCTTTGCGGGGGCGAAATCCTACAATGAGCAGTTCTTC. The encoded protein is CASSQEEGFAGAKSYNEQFF.

The table lists this clonotype with a few counts. The chain couples TRBV10-3 to TRBJ1-2, with 8 bases lining up with TRBD1. The CDR3 totals 17 residues. V shed 7 bases, J shed 4 bases, and the junction held 17 bases outside the gene matches. Germline CDR1 ENHRY, CDR2 SYGVKD. Written as DNA, the CDR3 is TGTGCCATCACCCCTCTCAGGGGGCAAAGATCCGGCTATGGCTACACCTTC. Its translation: CAITPLRGQRSGYGYTF.

The chain recombines TRBV7-3 with TRBJ2-2, with D possibly matching TRBD1 (6 bases). Per germline, CDR1 SGHTA and CDR2 FQGTGA. V lost 7 bases to trimming and J lost 1 base, with 7 bases between them. This CDR3 has 13 amino acids. The CDR3, as DNA: TGTGCCAGCAAGGGGGTGAACACCGGGGAGCTGTTTTTT. This codes for CASKGVNTGELFF.

Ten or more counts support this clonotype. The V and J genes are TRBV5-1 and TRBJ2-1; 11 nucleotides agree with TRBD2. J was trimmed by 6 bases and V by 4 bases; bases with no gene match: 6. Germline V gene lookup returns CDR1 SGHRS and CDR2 YFSETQ. The CDR3 runs to 15 residues. The CDR3 bases are TGCGCCAGCAGCGGTAGCGGGAGGGCCCTCAATGAGCAGTTCTTC. Translating gives CASSGSGRALNEQFF. Using reference TRBV5-1 and TRBJ2-1 for the parts outside the CDR3, the full variable domain is KAGVTQTPRYLIKTRGQQVTLSCSPISGHRSVSWYQQTPGQGLQFLFEYFSETQRNKGNFPGRFSGRQFSNSRSEMNVSTLELGDSALYLCASSGSGRALNEQFFGPGTRLTVL.

With respect to this clonotype: One junction end disagrees with the germline gene, perhaps due to a read error. The chain carries TRBV6-5 and TRBJ2-1; D remains unclear. Per germline, CDR1 MNHEY and CDR2 SVGAGI. This CDR3 is built from 15 residues. CDR3 in DNA: TGTGCCATCTCATTACTTCGAGTGGCCTACAATCAGCAGTTCTTC. Residues: CAISLLRVAYNQQFF.

This clonotype was observed at least ten times. This chain uses TRBV6-9 with TRBJ2-5; D gene ambiguous. Germline V gene sequence: CDR1 MNHGY, CDR2 SVAAGI. Trimming cost V 2 bases and J 5 bases, with 3 bases left between them. This CDR3 is 11 amino acids long. CDR3 in DNA: TGTGCCAGCAGTTATATGGAGACCCAGTACTTC. It is translated as CASSYMETQYF.

CDR3 sequence (DNA): TGCAGTGCTATCCAGACAGTCGCTGATACGCAGTATTTT. It translates to CSAIQTVADTQYF. The chain has TRBV20-1 and TRBJ2-3; the D gene is possibly TRBD1 (5 bases). The V gene lost 4 bases and the J gene lost 6 bases, with 14 bases spanning the gap. CDR1 is DFQATT and CDR2 is SNEGSKA in the germline V gene (reference sequence). The CDR3 is 13 residues long.

In its sample, this clonotype was seen a few times. V gene TRBV12-3 or TRBV12-4 combines with J gene TRBJ1-1; D gene uncertain. This CDR3 contains 16 residues. V dropped 5 bases and J dropped 1 base, with 17 bases sitting between them. DNA of the CDR3: TGTGCCAGCAGTGAACTGGCGCTGGGGAGGAACACTGAAGCTTTCTTT. The encoded protein is CASSELALGRNTEAFF.

The J gene is TRBJ2-7, the V gene TRBV11-3; possible D gene TRBD2, 5 bases. Between the trimmed V and J ends, which lost 0 bases and 2 bases, there was a span of 17 bases. The germline CDR1 and CDR2 sequences are SGHNT and YENEEA. The CDR3 has 17 residues. The CDR3 loop reads CASSLDGRGGSTYEQYF. DNA of the CDR3: TGTGCCAGCAGCTTAGATGGGCGCGGCGGGTCGACCTACGAGCAGTACTTC.

In DNA form, the CDR3 reads TGTGCCAGCAGCTTAGTGGCGGGACAGCTATACAATGAGCAGTTCTTC. Translation gives CASSLVAGQLYNEQFF. This chain joins TRBV7-2 and TRBJ2-1, with TRBD1 as a possible D gene (7 bases). CDR1 and CDR2 (germline): SGHTA, FQGNSA. Trimming left V 1 base short and J 4 bases short, with 14 bases between. The CDR3 totals 16 residues.

V and J are TRBV6-2 or TRBV6-3 and TRBJ2-5; tentative D call: TRBD2 (6 bases). V was clipped by 0 bases and J by 9 bases, with 14 bases between them. The CDR3 runs 14 residues. In germline, CDR1 is MNHEY, CDR2 SVGEGT. CDR3 protein: CASSYSTGEGAQYF. The CDR3 bases are TGTGCCAGCAGTTACTCGACGGGAGAAGGGGCCCAGTACTTC.

The V call is TRBV5-1, the J call TRBJ1-3, with D perhaps TRBD1 (5 bases). The CDR3 extends over 15 amino acids. Trimming cost V 5 bases and J 5 bases, with 17 bases left between them. CDR1 and CDR2 (germline): SGHRS, YFSETQ. The CDR3 here is CASRPDSNLRNTIYF. In nucleotides, the CDR3 is TGCGCCAGCAGACCAGACAGCAACCTACGAAACACCATATATTTT.

The chain links TRBV20-1 to TRBJ2-1, with 8 bases that match TRBD1. Germline-derived CDR1 and CDR2 are DFQATT and SNEGSKA (reference sequence). This CDR3 is built from 15 residues. V was pared by 1 base and J by 4 bases, with 6 bases of the junction left unmatched. The CDR3 DNA reads TGCAGTGCTAGAGCATCACAGGGGGTATACAATGAGCAGTTCTTC. Its protein product is CSARASQGVYNEQFF.

V usage is TRBV12-3 or TRBV12-4 and J usage is TRBJ2-1; D perhaps matches TRBD1 (6 bases). The CDR3 length is 16 residues. The V end lost 5 bases, the J end lost 10 bases, and 24 bases lay between the germline ends. The CDR3 bases are TGTGCCAGCAGTCCTGAGGACGCCACAGGGATCTGGGAGCAGTTCTTC. This gives the protein CASSPEDATGIWEQFF.

This clonotype has just a few counts. V gene TRBV19 combines with J gene TRBJ1-5, with a weak D call TRBD1 (5 bases). Trimming removed 6 bases from V and 1 base from J, with 13 bases in between. CDR1 and CDR2 from the germline V gene are LNHDA and SQIVND (reference sequence). The CDR3 is made up of 15 amino acids. In DNA, the CDR3 is TGTGCCAGTAGGCCTAGTGGGGGAAGCAATCAGCCCCAGCATTTT. It encodes CASRPSGGSNQPQHF.

CDR3 sequence: CAIRGGWDRVNEQYF. The CDR3 nucleotides are TGTGCCATCAGGGGGGGTTGGGACAGGGTCAACGAGCAGTACTTC. J is TRBJ2-7 and V is TRBV10-3; 9 nucleotides match TRBD1. The CDR3 sequence is 15 residues long. Germline CDR1 is ENHRY and CDR2 is SYGVKD. V was clipped by 6 bases and J by 5 bases; unmatched bases: 11.

This chain connects TRBV20-1 to TRBJ1-2; D gene unclear. V lost 3 bases and J lost 2, with 10 bases in between. This CDR3 is built from 13 residues. CDR1 and CDR2 from the germline V gene are DFQATT and SNEGSKA (reference sequence). DNA of the CDR3: TGCAGTGCTAGCGAAACCCTCAACTATGGCTACACCTTC. It specifies CSASETLNYGYTF.

In its sample, this clonotype was seen many times. J is TRBJ2-1 and V is TRBV10-2, with D maybe TRBD1 (6 bases). Germline CDR1 is WSHSY and CDR2 is SAAADI. The V end was cut by 6 bases, the J end by 3 bases, with 15 bases between. The CDR3 loop spans 15 amino acids. For the CDR3, the DNA is TGCGCCAGCAGCCTAGACCAGGGGATCTACAATGAGCAGTTCTTC. Protein sequence: CASSLDQGIYNEQFF.

Ten or more counts support this clonotype. This chain uses TRBV12-3 or TRBV12-4 with TRBJ1-1; 10 nucleotides align to TRBD1. This CDR3 has 13 amino acids. Germline trimming cut 6 bases from V and 4 bases from J; bases unmatched to any gene: 2. The CDR3 is CASRTGGGTEAFF. In DNA form, the CDR3 reads TGTGCCAGCAGGACAGGGGGCGGCACTGAAGCTTTCTTT.

In this sample, this clonotype turned up a few times. The chain is built from TRBV10-3 and TRBJ2-7, with 8 bases aligning to TRBD1. The V segment lost 0 bases and the J segment 11 bases; nucleotides outside the gene matches: 6. Per germline, CDR1 ENHRY and CDR2 SYGVKD. The CDR3 is 13 amino acids. The CDR3 DNA is TGTGCCATCAGTGAGTCCCCGGACAGGGAGAAGTACTTC. Its protein product is CAISESPDREKYF.

The chain couples TRBV10-3 to TRBJ2-1, with 13 bases identical to TRBD2. The CDR3 has 15 residues. With 6 bases clipped from V and 6 bases from J, the junction kept 5 bases outside the gene matches. Germline V gene data show CDR1 as ENHRY and CDR2 as SYGVKD. DNA of the CDR3: TGTGCCATCAGCTCCGGGACTAGCGGGACCAATGAGCAGTTCTTC. It yields the protein CAISSGTSGTNEQFF.

This chain uses TRBV12-3 or TRBV12-4 with TRBJ2-2; D gene ambiguous. The CDR3 length is 14 residues. V was trimmed by 5 bases and J by 3 bases, leaving 10 bases between them. CDR3 DNA sequence: TGTGCCAGCAGTCTACAATCATACACCGGGGAGCTGTTTTTT. This gives the protein CASSLQSYTGELFF.

The chain combines TRBV12-3 or TRBV12-4 with TRBJ1-2, with D perhaps TRBD1 (5 bases). The V end was cut by 3 bases, the J end by 8 bases, with 10 bases between. The CDR3 runs to 12 residues. In DNA, the CDR3 is TGTGCCAGCAGTTTTAGGGGAAGGGGCTACACCTTC. Translating it yields CASSFRGRGYTF.

This clonotype has just a few counts. The chain couples TRBV20-1 to TRBJ2-1; TRBD2 matches at 8 bases. The junction had 10 bases not matched to a gene; V was cut back by 0 bases and J by 6 bases. The CDR3 sequence is 16 residues long. Germline values: CDR1 DFQATT, CDR2 SNEGSKA (reference sequence). The CDR3, as DNA: TGCAGTGCTAGAGATTTGCTGCAGCGGGAGCCCAATGAGCAGTTCTTC. Amino acids: CSARDLLQREPNEQFF.

This clonotype was seen a handful of times. The chain couples TRBV7-9 to TRBJ2-7; 7 bases are a match to TRBD1. After removal of 5 bases from V and 6 bases from J, the junction contained 7 bases not matched to a gene. The CDR3 loop spans 13 amino acids. The germline CDR1 and CDR2 sequences are SEHNR and FQNEAQ (reference sequence). The CDR3 DNA sequence: TGTGCCAGCAGCCCCGGACAGGTATCCGAGCAGTACTTC. It specifies CASSPGQVSEQYF.

This clonotype was seen a handful of times. The chain uses TRBV27 and TRBJ1-2; 7 nucleotides agree with TRBD1. The CDR3 is 14 amino acids. CDR1 and CDR2 (germline): MNHEY, SMNVEV (reference sequence). V shed 2 bases, J shed 4 bases, and the junction held 4 bases outside the gene matches. The CDR3 spells CASSLMGDSYGYTF. The DNA of the CDR3 is TGTGCCAGCAGTTTAATGGGGGACAGCTATGGCTACACCTTC.